This T cell receptor (beta chain) derives from a study of cytomegalovirus exposure and HLA in healthy donors. This CDR3 is built from 14 residues. V shed 4 bases and J shed 4 bases, with 14 bases lying between them. Per germline, CDR1 SGHDT and CDR2 YYEEEE. PCR amplification relied on 60 Vbeta primers (plus 13 Jbeta primers). Here immunoSEQ multiplex PCR was the method, and the copy in TCRdb shows in-frame clones only, minus some. The profile shows fewer than 200,000 clones, roughly 82% of them singletons. Sequenced sample: PBMCs. The V and J genes are TRBV5-6 and TRBJ1-1, with D unclear. The receptor comes from a woman aged 50 to 60 in good health and CMV-seropositive. This CDR3 is CASSLLPLTTEAFF. The CDR3 bases are TGTGCCAGCAGCCTCCTCCCACTAACCACTGAAGCTTTCTTT.